This T cell receptor (beta chain) appears in the sequencing data of a study of technical replicates of blood from several donors. The germline gives CDR1 LGHNA, CDR2 YNFKEQ. This CDR3 comprises 13 residues. J lost 6 bases, V lost 4 bases, and 6 bases had no gene match. Sequencing used immunoSEQ multiplex PCR; TCRdb keeps in-frame clones, though not all of them. The table includes 65,000 to 90,000 clones, 85% to 95% detected once. The V gene is TRBV4-2, the J gene TRBJ2-7; 7 bases align to TRBD1. Specimen: PBMCs. This TCR was sampled from a human donor in good health. Some clones in this sample may be carry-over from other donors' samples. The CDR3 spells CASSLPGGSEQYF. In DNA form, the CDR3 reads TGTGCCAGCAGCCTTCCAGGGGGTTCCGAGCAGTACTTC.